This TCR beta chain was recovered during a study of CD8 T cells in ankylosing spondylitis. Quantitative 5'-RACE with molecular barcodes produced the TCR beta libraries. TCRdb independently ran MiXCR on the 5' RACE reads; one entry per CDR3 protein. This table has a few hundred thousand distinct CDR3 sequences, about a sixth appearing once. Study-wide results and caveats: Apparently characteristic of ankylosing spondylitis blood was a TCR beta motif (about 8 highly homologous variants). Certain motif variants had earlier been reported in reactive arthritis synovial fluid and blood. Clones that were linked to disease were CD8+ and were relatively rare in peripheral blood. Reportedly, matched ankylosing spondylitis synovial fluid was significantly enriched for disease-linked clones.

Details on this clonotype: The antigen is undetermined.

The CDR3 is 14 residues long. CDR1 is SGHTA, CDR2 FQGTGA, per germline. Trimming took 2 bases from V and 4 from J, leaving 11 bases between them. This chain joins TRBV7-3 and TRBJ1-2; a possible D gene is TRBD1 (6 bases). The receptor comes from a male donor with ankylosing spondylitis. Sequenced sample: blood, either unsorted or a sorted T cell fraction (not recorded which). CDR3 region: CASSLDGGSYGYTF. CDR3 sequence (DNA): TGTGCCAGCAGCTTAGATGGGGGCTCCTATGGCTACACCTTC.